This passage covers 2 T cell receptor beta chains from one sample sequenced in a study of T cell changes during pregnancy in multiple sclerosis. Profiling relied on immunoSEQ multiplex PCR, and the TCRdb table lists in-frame clones only, not all of them. The table shows about 29,000 clones, with about 89% occurring only once. This specimen was CD8+ T cells from peripheral blood mononuclear cells, taken after pregnancy. These receptors were obtained from a female donor with multiple sclerosis, enrolled in a pregnancy study.

This chain connects TRBV27 to TRBJ2-2; possibly TRBD2 for D (6 bases). CDR1 and CDR2 (germline): MNHEY, SMNVEV (reference sequence). Trimming removed 4 bases at V and 0 bases at J, with 9 bases between. The CDR3 is 15 amino acids. CDR3 DNA: TGTGCCAGCAGTTGGGGGACTCCGAACACCGGGGAGCTGTTTTTT. Protein sequence: CASSWGTPNTGELFF.

Regarding this clone: The junction shows a germline mismatch at one end, possibly a read error. This chain links TRBV7-9 with TRBJ2-2; 8 bases are a match to TRBD2. The CDR3 has 15 residues. The germline V gene encodes CDR1 SEHNR and CDR2 FQNEAQ (reference sequence). CDR3 nucleotides: TGTGCCAGCACCTTAGCGGGACAGAACACCGGGGAGCTGTTTTTT. This sequence encodes CASTLAGQNTGELFF.